This T cell receptor (beta chain) stems from a study of stem cell transplantation in POMP-related autoinflammatory disease. The germline gives CDR1 MNHEY, CDR2 SVGAGI. The CDR3 loop spans 13 amino acids. V lost 2 bases and J lost 5, with 9 bases in between. A word on this clone: Its antigen is currently unknown.

The method was immunoSEQ multiplex PCR; TCRdb's version includes in-frame clones alone and lacks a portion of them. This table holds more than 20,000 clones, approximately 78% found once. Findings and limits, study-wide: Unique TRB V-J gene pairings were limited in number in patients with PRAID.

This sample comprised CD4+ T cells from PBMCs, obtained before stem cell transplantation. The origin of this receptor is a human donor with POMP-related autoinflammation and immune dysregulation (PRAID). The V and J genes are TRBV6-5 and TRBJ2-5, with D hard to call. Written as DNA, the CDR3 is TGTGCCAGCAGTTACACCATGGCGGAGACCCAGTACTTC. It encodes CASSYTMAETQYF.